Listed below are T cell receptor beta chains from one sample, sequenced in a study of blood T cell repertoires in COVID-19. The table came from immunoSEQ multiplex PCR; TCRdb's copy has only in-frame clones and leaves some out. The sample yields 200,000 to 250,000 clones, approximately 90% seen once. Sample: peripheral blood. The receptors were gathered from a man between 25 and 39 years old who had recovered from COVID-19. Each CDR3 is given with its conserved first and last residue. Fields, in order: D gene, V gene, clone size, J gene, CDR3 DNA, CDR3 protein. D genes are given only for firm matches. Clone size is given for some rows only: seen once, a few or many times, or a class if the clone is expanded.

D: NA
V: TRBV29-1
size: NA
J: TRBJ2-7
DNA: TGCAGCGTTGAGAGTGGACAGCCCTACGAGCAGTACTTC
CDR3: CSVESGQPYEQYF

D: TRBD1
V: TRBV15
size: NA
J: TRBJ1-5
DNA: TGTGCCACCAGTCCGGGACAGGGATACTTCAATCAGCCCCAGCATTTT
CDR3: CATSPGQGYFNQPQHF

D: TRBD2
V: TRBV3-1/TRBV3-2
size: NA
J: TRBJ2-3
DNA: TGTGCCAGCAGCGATCGGACTAGCGGGGGGGATACAGATACGCAGTATTTT
CDR3: CASSDRTSGGDTDTQYF

D: NA
V: TRBV19
size: NA
J: TRBJ1-2
DNA: TGTGCCAGTACCACAGCCCGCGCCCGGGGGAGCTACACCTTC
CDR3: CASTTARARGSYTF

D: NA
V: TRBV30
size: NA
J: TRBJ1-3
DNA: TGTGCCTGGAGTCAGGGCTCCGGAAACACCATATATTTT
CDR3: CAWSQGSGNTIYF

D: TRBD1
V: TRBV11-3
size: NA
J: TRBJ2-5
DNA: TGTGCCAGCAGCCCGAGCAGACAGGGAAAAGAGACCCAGTACTTC
CDR3: CASSPSRQGKETQYF

D: TRBD1
V: TRBV4-1
size: NA
J: TRBJ2-2
DNA: TGCGCCAGCAGCCAGACAGGGGGACAGGGGACCGGGGAGCTGTTTTTT
CDR3: CASSQTGGQGTGELFF

D: TRBD1
V: TRBV9
size: NA
J: TRBJ2-1
DNA: TGTGCCAGCAGCCCCCGGACAGGGAGTGACAATGAGCAGTTCTTC
CDR3: CASSPRTGSDNEQFF

D: TRBD1
V: TRBV6-1
size: NA
J: TRBJ2-1
DNA: TGTGCCAGCAGTGAAGGCACAGGGGGCGGCGAGCAGTTCTTC
CDR3: CASSEGTGGGEQFF

D: TRBD1
V: TRBV4-2
size: NA
J: TRBJ1-2
DNA: TGTGCCAGCAGCCGGACAGGGGAGGGCTACACCTTC
CDR3: CASSRTGEGYTF

D: NA
V: TRBV4-1
size: once
J: TRBJ1-1
DNA: TGCGCCAGCAGCCTCCCGGTCAGGAAGAACACTGAAGCTTTCTTT
CDR3: CASSLPVRKNTEAFF

D: NA
V: TRBV2
size: NA
J: TRBJ1-6
DNA: TGTGCCAGCAGTGCCCGAAGGGGCTCGAACTCACCCCTCCACTTT
CDR3: CASSARRGSNSPLHF

D: NA
V: TRBV5-8
size: NA
J: TRBJ1-2
DNA: TGTGCCAGCAGCTTGGTGCAGGGGTTTAACTATGGCTACACCTTC
CDR3: CASSLVQGFNYGYTF

D: TRBD1
V: TRBV2
size: NA
J: TRBJ1-2
DNA: TGTGCCAGCACTAGTGAAAGGCAGGGGGCTATCTATGGCTACACCTTC
CDR3: CASTSERQGAIYGYTF

D: NA
V: TRBV4-3
size: NA
J: TRBJ2-2
DNA: TGCGCCAGCAGCCCTACCCGGGGTAACACCGGGGAGCTGTTTTTT
CDR3: CASSPTRGNTGELFF

D: TRBD1
V: TRBV10-3
size: NA
J: TRBJ1-6
DNA: TGTGCCATCAGCAACCGGACAGGGAGTTCACCCCTCCACTTT
CDR3: CAISNRTGSSPLHF

D: NA
V: TRBV15
size: NA
J: TRBJ1-1
DNA: TGTGCCACCAGCAGAGACAGGGCGAACACTGAAGCTTTCTTT
CDR3: CATSRDRANTEAFF

D: TRBD1
V: TRBV6-5
size: few
J: TRBJ1-5
DNA: TGTGCCAGCAGGGGACAGTTACTACCTTCTCAGCCCCAGCATTTT
CDR3: CASRGQLLPSQPQHF

D: NA
V: TRBV6-1
size: once
J: TRBJ2-3
DNA: TGTGCCAGCAGTGAAATTGTAGGGGAATATACGCAGTATTTT
CDR3: CASSEIVGEYTQYF

D: TRBD1
V: TRBV10-2
size: NA
J: TRBJ1-4
DNA: TGCGCCAGCAGTACCGGGACAGGGGGACTTAGTGAAAAACTGTTTTTT
CDR3: CASSTGTGGLSEKLFF

D: TRBD1
V: TRBV10-3
size: NA
J: TRBJ1-1
DNA: TGTGCCATCAGTGTTAACAGGGGGAACACTGAAGCTTTCTTT
CDR3: CAISVNRGNTEAFF

D: NA
V: TRBV19
size: NA
J: TRBJ2-7
DNA: TGTGCCAGTAGTCGTCAGGGCTACGAGCAGTACTTC
CDR3: CASSRQGYEQYF

D: NA
V: TRBV19
size: NA
J: TRBJ1-5
DNA: TGTGCCAGTAGTATCGAACCAGGGCGAAGGCAGCCCCAGCATTTT
CDR3: CASSIEPGRRQPQHF

D: TRBD2
V: TRBV5-8
size: NA
J: TRBJ2-5
DNA: TGTGCCAGCAGCTTGGAGGGGAGGGAAGAGACCCAGTACTTC
CDR3: CASSLEGREETQYF

D: TRBD2
V: TRBV19
size: NA
J: TRBJ2-5
DNA: TGTGCCAGTAGTACCGGGAGGGAGACCCAGTACTTC
CDR3: CASSTGRETQYF

D: NA
V: TRBV10-3
size: NA
J: TRBJ1-5
DNA: TGTGCCATCAGTGAGTCGAGAAGCAATCAGCCCCAGCATTTT
CDR3: CAISESRSNQPQHF

D: TRBD1
V: TRBV6-6
size: once
J: TRBJ1-1
DNA: TGTGCCAGCAGTCTGATCGGACTCGGACAGGGTAGGACTGAAGCTTTCTTT
CDR3: CASSLIGLGQGRTEAFF

D: TRBD1
V: TRBV24-1
size: NA
J: TRBJ2-2
DNA: TGTGCCACCAGTGATCCTCTACAGGGGGCCCCCGGGGAGCTGTTTTTT
CDR3: CATSDPLQGAPGELFF

D: NA
V: TRBV5-1
size: NA
J: TRBJ2-6
DNA: TGCGCCAGCAGCTTGTCCCTCTCTGGGGCCAACGTCCTGACTTTC
CDR3: CASSLSLSGANVLTF

D: NA
V: TRBV24-1
size: NA
J: TRBJ1-6
DNA: TGTGCCACCCGAGGAGCCGATTCACCCCTCCACTTT
CDR3: CATRGADSPLHF

D: NA
V: TRBV25-1
size: NA
J: TRBJ2-5
DNA: TGTGCCAGCAGGGGGCTGACCCAGTACTTC
CDR3: CASRGLTQYF

D: NA
V: TRBV6-5
size: few
J: TRBJ1-1
DNA: TGTGCCAGCAGCCTCAGACTGTGGCCCGGGGAAGCTTTCTTT
CDR3: CASSLRLWPGEAFF

D: TRBD2
V: TRBV3-1/TRBV3-2
size: once
J: TRBJ2-1
DNA: TGTGCCAGCGGGACTAGCGGGGGTGATGAGCAGTTCTTC
CDR3: CASGTSGGDEQFF

D: NA
V: TRBV19
size: NA
J: TRBJ2-3
DNA: TGTGCCAGTAGTATGACCTCCCCCGCGGGCACAGATACGCAGTATTTT
CDR3: CASSMTSPAGTDTQYF

D: TRBD1
V: TRBV29-1
size: NA
J: TRBJ2-7
DNA: TGCAGCGGAGGACAGGGTTCCTACGAGCAGTACTTC
CDR3: CSGGQGSYEQYF

D: NA
V: TRBV15
size: NA
J: TRBJ2-7
DNA: TGTGCCACCAGCCCCGACAACTCCTACGAGCAGTACTTC
CDR3: CATSPDNSYEQYF

D: NA
V: TRBV6-1
size: NA
J: TRBJ2-2
DNA: TGTGCCAGCAGTGAAGATCGTAGGGGCAGGAAGAACACCGGGGAGCTGTTTTTT
CDR3: CASSEDRRGRKNTGELFF

D: TRBD2
V: TRBV10-2
size: NA
J: TRBJ2-5
DNA: TGCGCCAGCAGACTAGCGGGGGAGGAGACCCAGTACTTC
CDR3: CASRLAGEETQYF

D: TRBD2
V: TRBV7-2
size: NA
J: TRBJ2-3
DNA: TGTGCCAGCAGCTTTAGGGGGGCTAGCGGGGGTAGCACAGATACGCAGTATTTT
CDR3: CASSFRGASGGSTDTQYF

D: NA
V: TRBV6-5
size: NA
J: TRBJ1-1
DNA: TGTGCCAGCAGTTACGGACAGCGCATGATGAACACTGAAGCTTTCTTT
CDR3: CASSYGQRMMNTEAFF

D: TRBD1
V: TRBV2
size: NA
J: TRBJ2-3
DNA: TGTGCCAGCAGTTCACAGGGGACAGATACGCAGTATTTT
CDR3: CASSSQGTDTQYF

D: NA
V: TRBV5-1
size: NA
J: TRBJ1-3
DNA: TGCGCCAGCAGCTTCTCAGGGTACGGAAACACCATATATTTT
CDR3: CASSFSGYGNTIYF

D: TRBD1
V: TRBV5-1
size: NA
J: TRBJ1-1
DNA: TGCGCCAGCAGCCAAGGACAGGGTGGCACTGAAGCTTTCTTT
CDR3: CASSQGQGGTEAFF

D: NA
V: TRBV30
size: NA
J: TRBJ2-7
DNA: TGTGCCTGGAGCCCGGGGGACGCTACCTACGAGCAGTACTTC
CDR3: CAWSPGDATYEQYF

D: NA
V: TRBV2
size: NA
J: TRBJ2-1
DNA: TGTGCCGGTAGCGGTGGTAACCACAATGAGCAGTTCTTC
CDR3: CAGSGGNHNEQFF

D: NA
V: TRBV5-1
size: NA
J: TRBJ2-7
DNA: TGCGCCAGCAGCCCCCGAGGCGACGCCTACGAGCAGTACTTC
CDR3: CASSPRGDAYEQYF

D: NA
V: TRBV15
size: once
J: TRBJ1-4
DNA: TGTGCCACCAGCAGGTTTACAGGGTTTAATGAAAAACTGTTTTTT
CDR3: CATSRFTGFNEKLFF

D: NA
V: TRBV29-1
size: NA
J: TRBJ2-1
DNA: TGCAGCGCCCAAGAGGGAAGCTCCTACAATGAGCAGTTCTTC
CDR3: CSAQEGSSYNEQFF

D: NA
V: TRBV7-2
size: few
J: TRBJ1-5
DNA: TGTGCCAGCAGCTTAGCGAGGAATCAGCCCCAGCATTTT
CDR3: CASSLARNQPQHF

D: TRBD1
V: TRBV11-2
size: NA
J: TRBJ1-2
DNA: TGTGCCAGCAGCCATTTAGAGTCAGGGGGAGGCTATGGCTACACCTTC
CDR3: CASSHLESGGGYGYTF

D: TRBD2
V: TRBV18
size: NA
J: TRBJ2-7
DNA: TGTGCCAGCTCACCAGATGAAGCGGGGGCCATCTACGAGCAGTACTTC
CDR3: CASSPDEAGAIYEQYF

D: NA
V: TRBV6-5
size: NA
J: TRBJ1-1
DNA: TGTGCCAGCGGGCCTCCCCGCCCGTCGGCTGAAGCTTTCTTT
CDR3: CASGPPRPSAEAFF

D: NA
V: TRBV19
size: NA
J: TRBJ2-5
DNA: TGTGCCAGTAGTCCTTGGGGCGACAGGTCGGCCCAGTACTTC
CDR3: CASSPWGDRSAQYF

D: NA
V: TRBV23-1
size: NA
J: TRBJ2-7
DNA: TGCGCCAGCAGTCAAGTACAGGGCTCCTACGAGCAGTACTTC
CDR3: CASSQVQGSYEQYF

D: NA
V: TRBV5-1
size: NA
J: TRBJ1-3
DNA: TGCGCCAGCACCAATACGGGGGGTTCTGGAAACACCATATATTTT
CDR3: CASTNTGGSGNTIYF

D: NA
V: TRBV5-1
size: NA
J: TRBJ1-2
DNA: TGCGCCAGCAGCTTGGACGGGTCCGTGGTTGGCTATGGCTACACCTTC
CDR3: CASSLDGSVVGYGYTF

D: NA
V: TRBV5-5
size: NA
J: TRBJ2-4
DNA: TGTGCCAGCAGCCTGTTAATAGCCAAAAACATTCAGTACTTC
CDR3: CASSLLIAKNIQYF